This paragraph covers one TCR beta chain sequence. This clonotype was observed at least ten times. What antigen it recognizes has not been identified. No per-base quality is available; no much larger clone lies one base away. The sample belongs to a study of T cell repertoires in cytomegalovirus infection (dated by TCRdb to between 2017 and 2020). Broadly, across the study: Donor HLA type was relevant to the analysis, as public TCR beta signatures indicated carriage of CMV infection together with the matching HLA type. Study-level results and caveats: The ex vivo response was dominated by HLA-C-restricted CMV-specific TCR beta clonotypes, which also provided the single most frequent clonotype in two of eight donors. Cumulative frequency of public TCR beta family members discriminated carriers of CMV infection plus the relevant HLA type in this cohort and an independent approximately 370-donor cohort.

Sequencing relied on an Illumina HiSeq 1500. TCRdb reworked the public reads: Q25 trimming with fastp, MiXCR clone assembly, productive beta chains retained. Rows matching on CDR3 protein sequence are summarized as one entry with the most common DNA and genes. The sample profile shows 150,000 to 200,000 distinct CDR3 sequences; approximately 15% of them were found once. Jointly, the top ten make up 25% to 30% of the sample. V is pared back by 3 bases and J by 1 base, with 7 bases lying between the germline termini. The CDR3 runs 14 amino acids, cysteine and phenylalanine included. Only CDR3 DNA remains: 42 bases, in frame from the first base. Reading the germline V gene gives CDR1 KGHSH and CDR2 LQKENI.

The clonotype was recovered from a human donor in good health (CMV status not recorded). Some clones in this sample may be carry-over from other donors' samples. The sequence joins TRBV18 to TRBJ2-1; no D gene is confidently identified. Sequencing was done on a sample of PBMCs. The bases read TGTGCCAGCTCACCGAGTGTTTCCTACAATGAGCAGTTCTTC. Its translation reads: CASSPSVSYNEQFF.